The clone carrying this T cell receptor beta chain has a count of ten or more. Its antigen is unknown. MiXCR was run by TCRdb on the 5' RACE reads, yielding one entry per CDR3 protein. The sample has 650,000 to 800,000 distinct CDR3 sequences; 8% to 9% are singletons. The sample originates from a study of identical twins. General study findings and limits: Cross-sectional statistics, not tracking of the same donors, supported the conclusions.

CDR1 is LNHDA, CDR2 SQIVND, per germline (reference sequence). V trimming: 4 bases; J trimming: 1 base; junction bases outside the gene matches: 3. The CDR3 has 15 amino acids. The sample was also reused in another study, on yellow fever vaccine responses in identical twins. That report adds: Reportedly, twins showed a vaccine T cell response that looked partly convergent and partly personalized.

The chain couples TRBV19 to TRBJ2-4; TRBD1 matches 8 bases. The sequence came from a woman younger than 30 in good health. The specimen was PBMCs. The chain's CDR3 is CASSNYRGAKNIQYF. In DNA, the CDR3 is TGTGCCAGTAGTAATTACAGGGGGGCCAAAAACATTCAGTACTTC.